This T cell receptor (beta chain) derives from a study of neurological immune-mediated disorders. TCRdb re-called the 5' RACE reads with MiXCR, one entry per CDR3 protein. Of about 66,000 distinct CDR3 sequences detected, roughly 5.6% appear once; the ten largest clones hold about 2.7%. CDR1 is MNHEY and CDR2 is SMNVEV in the germline V gene (reference sequence). With 5 bases clipped from V and 1 base from J, the junction kept 6 bases outside the gene matches. The CDR3 covers 15 residues. The chain joins TRBV27 to TRBJ1-1, with 8 bases matching TRBD1. Material: PBMCs. The origin of this receptor is a woman aged 30 to 39 with multiple sclerosis. CDR3 nucleotides: TGTGCCAGCAGTCGCCAGGGGGCTGAGAACACTGAAGCTTTCTTT. Translated: CASSRQGAENTEAFF.